This TCR beta chain derives from a study of T cell repertoires in cytomegalovirus infection. Overall study: Peptides in the study included HLA-C-restricted and HLA-B-restricted CMV epitopes. Through public TCR beta signatures, both CMV infection and matching HLA type were indicated.

The trim removed 0 bases at V and 4 bases at J, leaving 4 bases unmatched. Per germline, CDR1 MGHRA and CDR2 YSYEKL. This CDR3 has 16 residues. A single record per CDR3 protein comes from TCRdb applying MiXCR to the reads. The profile covers a few hundred thousand distinct CDR3 sequences, with roughly a third appearing a single time and 17% taken by the ten largest. At least ten counts were recorded for this clonotype. Its specificity is unknown. Study-level findings and limits: HLA-C-restricted TCR beta clonotypes specific for CMV led the ex vivo response. Summed frequency of public TCR beta families distinguished CMV carriers with the relevant HLA.

The TCR sequence derives from a human donor in good health (CMV status not recorded). Some clones in this sample may be carry-over from other donors' samples. The sample was cultured PBMCs, taken from culture after CMV antigen stimulation. The V call is TRBV4-1, the J call TRBJ2-5; 11 bases align to TRBD1. The DNA of the CDR3 is TGCGCCAGCAGCCAAGACGCCGGACAGGGGGCAGAGACCCAGTACTTC. Its translation is CASSQDAGQGAETQYF.